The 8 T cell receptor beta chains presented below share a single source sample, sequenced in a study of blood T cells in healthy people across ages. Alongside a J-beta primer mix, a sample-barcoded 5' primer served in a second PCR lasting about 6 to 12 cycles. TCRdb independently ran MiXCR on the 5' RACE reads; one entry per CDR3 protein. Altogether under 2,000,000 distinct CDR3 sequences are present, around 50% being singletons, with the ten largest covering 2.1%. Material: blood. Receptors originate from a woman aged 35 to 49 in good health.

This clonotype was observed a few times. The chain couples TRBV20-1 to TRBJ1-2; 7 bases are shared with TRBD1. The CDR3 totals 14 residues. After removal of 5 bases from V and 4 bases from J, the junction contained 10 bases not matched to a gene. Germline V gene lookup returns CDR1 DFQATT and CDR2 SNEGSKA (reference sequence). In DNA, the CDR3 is TGCAGTGCTCTCAACCGGGACAGTGGCTATGGCTACACCTTC. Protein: CSALNRDSGYGYTF.

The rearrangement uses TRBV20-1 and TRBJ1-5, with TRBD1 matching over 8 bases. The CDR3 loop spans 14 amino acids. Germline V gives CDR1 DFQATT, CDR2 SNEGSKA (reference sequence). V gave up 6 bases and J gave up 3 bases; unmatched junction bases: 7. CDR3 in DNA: TGCAGTGCCCGGAGGACAGGGAACAATCAGCCCCAGCATTTT. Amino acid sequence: CSARRTGNNQPQHF.

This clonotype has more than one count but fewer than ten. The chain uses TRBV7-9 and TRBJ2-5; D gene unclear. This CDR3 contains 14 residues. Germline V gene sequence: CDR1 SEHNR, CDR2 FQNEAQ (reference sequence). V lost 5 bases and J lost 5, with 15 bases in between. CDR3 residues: CASSPASVIETQYF. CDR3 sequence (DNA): TGTGCCAGCAGCCCGGCGAGTGTTATTGAGACCCAGTACTTC.

CDR3 protein: CAISESHRNSPLHF. The CDR3 DNA is TGTGCCATCAGTGAGTCCCACAGGAATTCACCCCTCCACTTT. This chain links TRBV10-3 with TRBJ1-6; tentatively, D is TRBD1 (5 bases). The CDR3 is 14 residues long. Trimming removed 0 bases at V and 7 bases at J, with 7 bases between. In germline, CDR1 is ENHRY, CDR2 SYGVKD.

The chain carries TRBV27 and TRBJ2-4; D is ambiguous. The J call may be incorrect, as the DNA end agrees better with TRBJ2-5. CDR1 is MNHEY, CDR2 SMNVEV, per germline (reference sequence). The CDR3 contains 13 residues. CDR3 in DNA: TGTGCCAGCAGTAGGCGTCCCCAAGAGACCCAGTACTTC. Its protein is CASSRRPQETQYF.

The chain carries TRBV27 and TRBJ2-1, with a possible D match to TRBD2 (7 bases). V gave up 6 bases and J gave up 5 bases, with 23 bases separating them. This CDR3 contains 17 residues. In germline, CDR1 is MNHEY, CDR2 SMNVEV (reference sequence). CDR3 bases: TGTGCCAGCAGCCACCGGAGGGCGGGGGCGCAAAACAATGAGCAGTTCTTC. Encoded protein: CASSHRRAGAQNNEQFF.

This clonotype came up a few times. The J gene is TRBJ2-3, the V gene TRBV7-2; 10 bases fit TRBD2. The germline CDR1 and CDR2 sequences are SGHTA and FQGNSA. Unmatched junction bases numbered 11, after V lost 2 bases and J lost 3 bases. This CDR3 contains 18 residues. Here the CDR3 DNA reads TGTGCCAGCAGCTTAAGGACAGTAGCGGGGGGCCCTACAGATACGCAGTATTTT. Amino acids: CASSLRTVAGGPTDTQYF. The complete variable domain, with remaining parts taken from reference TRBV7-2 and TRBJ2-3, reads GAGVSQSPSNKVTEKGKDVELRCDPISGHTALYWYRQSLGQGLEFLIYFQGNSAPDKSGLPSDRFSAERTGGSVSTLTIQRTQQEDSAVYLCASSLRTVAGGPTDTQYFGPGTRLTVL.

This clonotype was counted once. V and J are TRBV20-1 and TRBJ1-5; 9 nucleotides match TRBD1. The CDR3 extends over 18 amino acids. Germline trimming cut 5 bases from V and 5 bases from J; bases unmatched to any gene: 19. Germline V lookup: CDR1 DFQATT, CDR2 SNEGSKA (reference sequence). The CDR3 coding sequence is TGCAGTGCTGAGGCGACGGGACAGGGAGGATGGATGGATCAGCCCCAGCATTTT. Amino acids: CSAEATGQGGWMDQPQHF.